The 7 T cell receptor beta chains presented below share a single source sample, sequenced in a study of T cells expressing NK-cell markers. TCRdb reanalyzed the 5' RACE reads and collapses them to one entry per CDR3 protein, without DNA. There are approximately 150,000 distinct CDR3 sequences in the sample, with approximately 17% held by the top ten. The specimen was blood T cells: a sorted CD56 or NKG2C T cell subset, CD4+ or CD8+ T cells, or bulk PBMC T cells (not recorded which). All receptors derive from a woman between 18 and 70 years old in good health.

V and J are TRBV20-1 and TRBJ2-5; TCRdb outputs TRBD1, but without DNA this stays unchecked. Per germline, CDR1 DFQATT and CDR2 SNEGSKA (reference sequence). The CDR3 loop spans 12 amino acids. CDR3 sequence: CMMGGGRETQYF.

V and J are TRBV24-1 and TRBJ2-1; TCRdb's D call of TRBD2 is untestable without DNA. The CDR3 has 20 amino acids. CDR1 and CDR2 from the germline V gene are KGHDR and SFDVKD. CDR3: CATSDPRGQGGLAGYNEQFF.

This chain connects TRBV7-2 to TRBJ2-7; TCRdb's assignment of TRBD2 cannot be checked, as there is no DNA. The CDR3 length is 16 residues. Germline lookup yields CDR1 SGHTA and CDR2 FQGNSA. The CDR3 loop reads CASSLALAGVSYEQYF.

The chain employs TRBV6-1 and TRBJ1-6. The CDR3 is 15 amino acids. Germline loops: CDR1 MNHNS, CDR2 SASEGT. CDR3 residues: CASSEQSSYNSPLHF.

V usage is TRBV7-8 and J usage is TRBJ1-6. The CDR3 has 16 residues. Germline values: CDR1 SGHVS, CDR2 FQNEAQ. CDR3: CASSLAAVYYNSPLHF.

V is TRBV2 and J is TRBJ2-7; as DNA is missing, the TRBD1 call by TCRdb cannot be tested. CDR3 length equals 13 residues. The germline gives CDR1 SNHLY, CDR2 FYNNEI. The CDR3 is CATTGTASYEQYF.

CDR3 in amino acids: CASRLNSGNPSDTQYF. The V gene is TRBV12-3 or TRBV12-4, the J gene TRBJ2-3; the TCRdb call, TRBD2, lacks DNA for checking. The CDR3 runs 16 residues.